This passage covers 30 T cell receptor beta chains from one sample sequenced in a study of T-cell memory formation after mild COVID-19. A single record per CDR3 protein comes from TCRdb applying MiXCR to the 5' RACE reads. The table includes approximately 100,000 distinct CDR3 sequences, 9.5% to 15% detected once. Specimen: PBMCs or a T cell subset sorted from them (not recorded which). The receptors here all came from an adult woman who had mild COVID-19 (a few samples of this study predate the infection). Cell type and time point are not known.

The genes are TRBV7-9 and TRBJ1-1; D might be TRBD1 (5 bases). Looked up from germline, CDR1 is SEHNR and CDR2 is FQNEAQ (reference sequence). The CDR3 contains 11 residues. Trimming removed 8 bases from V and 6 bases from J, with 10 bases in between. CDR3 nucleotides: TGTGCCAGCGGGCTGGGGCCTGAAGCTTTCTTT. It specifies CASGLGPEAFF.

This clonotype was counted between two and nine times. The rearrangement uses TRBV5-1 and TRBJ2-1, with TRBD1 identical over 9 bases. CDR1 and CDR2 from the germline V gene are SGHRS and YFSETQ. J lost 6 bases, V lost 3 bases, and 7 bases had no gene match. The CDR3 spans 15 residues. The CDR3 DNA sequence: TGCGCCAGCAGCTCGGGACAGGGTGCACCCAATGAGCAGTTCTTC. It yields the protein CASSSGQGAPNEQFF.

This clonotype was recorded a few times. The genes are TRBV7-9 and TRBJ2-7; 8 bases are a match to TRBD2. This CDR3 is built from 14 residues. With 5 bases clipped from V and 3 bases from J, the junction kept 6 bases outside the gene matches. Looked up from germline, CDR1 is SEHNR and CDR2 is FQNEAQ (reference sequence). The CDR3 bases are TGTGCCAGCAGCGCAGCCGGGACTAGCTACGAGCAGTACTTC. Translating it yields CASSAAGTSYEQYF.

This clonotype was observed a handful of times. The V call is TRBV20-1, the J call TRBJ2-3; 10 nucleotides align to TRBD1. This CDR3 is 15 amino acids long. Germline V CDR1 and CDR2: DFQATT, SNEGSKA (reference sequence). Unmatched junction bases numbered 6, after V lost 5 bases and J lost 1 base. For the CDR3, the DNA is TGCAGTGCTTACGGGACAGGGGTGCGCACAGATACGCAGTATTTT. This gives the protein CSAYGTGVRTDTQYF.

The chain joins TRBV5-1 to TRBJ2-7; a weak D match, TRBD1 (6 bases). V was pared by 5 bases and J by 9 bases, with 18 bases between. Germline V gene lookup returns CDR1 SGHRS and CDR2 YFSETQ. The CDR3 extends over 13 amino acids. The CDR3 spells CASSSPGQQGQYF. CDR3 DNA: TGCGCCAGCAGTTCTCCAGGACAGCAAGGGCAGTACTTC.

This clonotype was recorded at least ten times. The V gene is TRBV6-4, the J gene TRBJ2-1, with D possibly matching TRBD2 (7 bases). Deletions cut 0 bases from V and 4 bases from J, with 13 bases between. The CDR3 runs 16 residues. The germline CDR1 and CDR2 sequences are MRHNA and SNTAGT. The CDR3 coding sequence is TGTGCCAGCAGTGACTCGGCCAAGGGGGGGTACAATGAGCAGTTCTTC. This codes for CASSDSAKGGYNEQFF.

The chain recombines TRBV4-3 with TRBJ2-3; 10 bases map to TRBD2. Germline V gene sequence: CDR1 LGHNA, CDR2 YSLEER. This CDR3 has 16 amino acids. The V gene end was trimmed by 1 base and the J gene end by 2 bases; junction bases not matched to a gene: 3. This chain's CDR3 is CASSQVLAGPTDTQYF. The CDR3 DNA reads as TGCGCCAGCAGCCAAGTACTAGCGGGACCCACAGATACGCAGTATTTT.

The V call is TRBV3-1, the J call TRBJ2-1; the match to TRBD2 covers 10 bases. This CDR3 is built from 15 residues. The ends lost 5 bases at V and 5 bases at J; junction bases unmatched: 6. Germline V gives CDR1 LGHDT, CDR2 YNNKEL (reference sequence). The CDR3 loop is CASSEAGGPDNEQFF. The CDR3 nucleotides read TGTGCCAGCAGCGAAGCGGGGGGGCCTGACAATGAGCAGTTCTTC.

J is TRBJ2-3 and V is TRBV5-1; D remains unclear. CDR3 size: 13 residues. The germline V and J ends were trimmed by 4 bases and 5 bases, with 11 bases remaining between them. CDR1 is SGHRS and CDR2 is YFSETQ in the germline V gene. CDR3 loop: CASSQSPRDTQYF. CDR3 nucleotides: TGCGCCAGCAGCCAATCACCTAGAGATACGCAGTATTTT.

For the CDR3, the DNA is TGTGCCAGCAGTTTCCCCGGTCTTATTAATCAGCCCCAGCATTTT. It translates to CASSFPGLINQPQHF. The chain employs TRBV27 and TRBJ1-5; D unresolved. This CDR3 has 15 residues. V was clipped by 3 bases and J by 4 bases, with 13 bases between them. Germline lookup yields CDR1 MNHEY and CDR2 SMNVEV (reference sequence).

V usage is TRBV6-5 and J usage is TRBJ1-2, with 9 positions matching TRBD1. Trimming took 5 bases from V and 4 from J; bases not matched to a gene: 5. The length of the CDR3 is 14 residues. The germline V gene has CDR1 MNHEY and CDR2 SVGAGI. In DNA form, the CDR3 reads TGTGCCAGCAGTCCGACGACAGGGGGCTATGGCTACACCTTC. It specifies CASSPTTGGYGYTF.

This clonotype was counted a few times. The rearrangement links TRBV6-5 to TRBJ2-7, with 9 bases that match TRBD1. The V and J ends lost 0 bases and 2 bases, in that order; junction bases with no gene match: 5. The CDR3 contains 16 residues. The germline V gene encodes CDR1 MNHEY and CDR2 SVGAGI. The CDR3 DNA sequence: TGTGCCAGCAGTTACTCCGGGACAGGGCTTACCTACGAGCAGTACTTC. Its translation: CASSYSGTGLTYEQYF.

V gene TRBV20-1 combines with J gene TRBJ2-7; 10 nucleotides align to TRBD2. V lost 6 bases and J lost 2; bases outside the gene matches: 10. CDR3 length: 15 amino acids. Germline V gene lookup returns CDR1 DFQATT and CDR2 SNEGSKA (reference sequence). DNA of the CDR3: TGCAGTGCCTTAGCTCTAGCGGGGGAAACCTACGAGCAGTACTTC. Translating it yields CSALALAGETYEQYF.

This clonotype has a count of ten or more. J is TRBJ2-1 and V is TRBV14; tentative D call: TRBD1 (6 bases). This CDR3 comprises 14 residues. Germline V gene sequence: CDR1 SGHDN, CDR2 FVKESK. V was pared by 3 bases and J by 4 bases, with 10 bases between. CDR3 bases: TGTGCCAGCAGCCATTGGACAGCATACAATGAGCAGTTCTTC. Protein product: CASSHWTAYNEQFF.

Only a few counts were recorded for this clonotype. The V call is TRBV6-4, the J call TRBJ2-5; D gene ambiguous. The ends were cut back, 10 bases at V and 5 bases at J, with 17 bases in the middle. The CDR3 covers 13 residues. CDR1 is MRHNA and CDR2 is SNTAGT in the germline V gene. The chain's CDR3 is CATRLILGETQYF. The DNA for the CDR3 is TGTGCCACCCGGTTGATTTTGGGGGAGACCCAGTACTTC.

Only a few counts were recorded for this clonotype. The chain recombines TRBV5-1 with TRBJ1-1, with no clear D. Looked up from germline, CDR1 is SGHRS and CDR2 is YFSETQ. This CDR3 has 16 amino acids. Between the trimmed V and J ends, which lost 0 bases and 5 bases, there was a span of 17 bases. CDR3 residues: CASSLGPPQIETEAFF. CDR3 coding DNA: TGCGCCAGCAGCTTGGGGCCCCCGCAGATCGAAACTGAAGCTTTCTTT.

The chain recombines TRBV12-3 or TRBV12-4 with TRBJ1-3; weak D call: TRBD1 (5 bases). The CDR3 covers 14 residues. The ends were cut back, 5 bases at V and 0 bases at J, with 8 bases in the middle. In DNA form, the CDR3 reads TGTGCCAGCAGTCCCGGGGGCTCTGGAAACACCATATATTTT. Protein product: CASSPGGSGNTIYF.

This clonotype was seen a few times. This sequence joins TRBV7-9 and TRBJ1-1; D is perhaps TRBD1 (6 bases). CDR1 and CDR2 (germline): SEHNR, FQNEAQ (reference sequence). V was clipped by 6 bases and J by 8 bases, with 19 bases between them. The CDR3 is made up of 14 amino acids. The CDR3 loop is CASSTGTTEPEAFF. CDR3 in DNA: TGTGCCAGCAGTACCGGGACAACCGAACCAGAAGCTTTCTTT.

The chain carries TRBV11-2 and TRBJ2-3; the D gene could be TRBD1 or TRBD2 (5 bases each). Germline V gives CDR1 SGHAT, CDR2 FQNNGV. V lost 3 bases to trimming and J lost 2 bases, with 12 bases between them. This CDR3 is built from 15 residues. CDR3 region: CASSFGAKLTDTQYF. The CDR3 DNA reads TGTGCCAGCAGCTTCGGGGCCAAGCTCACAGATACGCAGTATTTT.

The table lists this clonotype with a few counts. The chain has TRBV24-1 and TRBJ2-5; D possibly corresponds to TRBD2 (6 bases). This CDR3 region has 13 residues. Between the trimmed V and J ends, which lost 4 bases and 5 bases, there was a span of 10 bases. The V gene's germline CDR1 is KGHDR and CDR2 SFDVKD. The CDR3 reads CATSEFAGETQYF. The CDR3 nucleotides read TGTGCCACCAGTGAATTCGCGGGGGAGACCCAGTACTTC.

In this sample, this clonotype turned up a few times. The chain recombines TRBV29-1 with TRBJ2-2, with 8 nucleotides matching TRBD2. The CDR3 contains 18 residues. In germline, CDR1 is SQVTM, CDR2 ANQGSEA. The V and J ends lost 3 bases and 1 base, in that order; junction bases with no gene match: 13. The CDR3 DNA reads as TGCAGCGTTGAGTCGGGAGGGAGGCGAAATATGAACACCGGGGAGCTGTTTTTT. This codes for CSVESGGRRNMNTGELFF.

V usage is TRBV12-3 or TRBV12-4 and J usage is TRBJ2-3, with D possibly matching TRBD2 (5 bases). V was trimmed by 4 bases and J by 3 bases, leaving 17 bases between them. The CDR3 extends over 16 amino acids. DNA of the CDR3: TGTGCCAGCAGTTGGGTTGCGGGCAGAAGAACAGATACGCAGTATTTT. Translating it yields CASSWVAGRRTDTQYF.

This chain joins TRBV12-3 or TRBV12-4 and TRBJ2-2; the D is unclear. The CDR3 has 19 amino acids. Trimming stripped 3 bases from V and 0 bases from J, with 20 bases between. CDR3 nucleotides: TGTGCCAGCAGTTTTGGGCTCCCTGTGAGGTCCGCGAACACCGGGGAGCTGTTTTTT. Translating it yields CASSFGLPVRSANTGELFF.

V usage is TRBV25-1 and J usage is TRBJ2-5, with D possibly being TRBD1 or TRBD2 (7 bases each). This CDR3 comprises 14 residues. The germline gives CDR1 MGHDK, CDR2 SYGVNS. Deletions cut 2 bases from V and 3 bases from J, with 10 bases between. The CDR3 nucleotides read TGTGCCAGCAGTGAACCAGGGGGGGAAGAGACCCAGTACTTC. It specifies CASSEPGGEETQYF.

V gene TRBV12-3 or TRBV12-4 combines with J gene TRBJ2-2; 8 bases map to TRBD1. This CDR3 is 16 amino acids long. Trimming removed 5 bases from V and 2 bases from J; junction bases left unmatched: 7. DNA of the CDR3: TGTGCCAGCAGTCATTGGGCAGGGGGCAACACCGGGGAGCTGTTTTTT. It translates to CASSHWAGGNTGELFF.

The chain couples TRBV12-3 or TRBV12-4 to TRBJ2-5; TRBD1 is a possible D gene (6 bases). With 5 bases removed from V and 2 bases from J, the gap between germline ends came to 15 bases. The CDR3 has 15 residues. The CDR3 loop is CASSPGTTFQETQYF. DNA of the CDR3: TGTGCCAGCAGTCCCGGGACAACTTTTCAAGAGACCCAGTACTTC.

This rearrangement joins TRBV4-3 to TRBJ2-7; 7 nucleotides line up with TRBD2. V dropped 0 bases and J dropped 2; count of bases not matched to a gene: 4. Per germline, CDR1 LGHNA and CDR2 YSLEER. The CDR3 covers 15 residues. The CDR3 loop reads CASSQDAGAPYEQYF. The CDR3 DNA sequence: TGCGCCAGCAGCCAAGATGCGGGAGCCCCCTACGAGCAGTACTTC.

V and J are TRBV7-3 and TRBJ2-5; D gene uncertain. The ends were cut back, 4 bases at V and 5 bases at J, with 17 bases in the middle. Germline V lookup: CDR1 SGHTA, CDR2 FQGTGA. CDR3 size: 15 residues. CDR3 DNA sequence: TGTGCCAGCAGCTCAAACCCAGGTTTGATGGAGACCCAGTACTTC. Translation gives CASSSNPGLMETQYF.

The sample holds a few counts of this clonotype. The chain joins TRBV11-3 to TRBJ2-1; 11 nucleotides agree with TRBD2. V was clipped by 5 bases and J by 9 bases; unmatched bases: 15. This CDR3 region has 17 residues. Germline V gives CDR1 SGHNT, CDR2 YENEEA. The CDR3 loop reads CASSLRLAGYVAGEQFF. The CDR3 coding sequence is TGTGCCAGCAGCCTCAGACTAGCGGGGTACGTGGCTGGTGAGCAGTTCTTC.

This clonotype was observed a handful of times. This chain connects TRBV7-2 to TRBJ2-7; 7 nucleotides line up with TRBD1. The CDR3 length is 15 residues. With 4 bases clipped from V and 0 bases from J, the junction kept 6 bases outside the gene matches. Germline lookup yields CDR1 SGHTA and CDR2 FQGNSA. The CDR3 DNA is TGTGCCAGCAGCTCGCCACAGGGGCTCTCCTACGAGCAGTACTTC. Protein sequence: CASSSPQGLSYEQYF.